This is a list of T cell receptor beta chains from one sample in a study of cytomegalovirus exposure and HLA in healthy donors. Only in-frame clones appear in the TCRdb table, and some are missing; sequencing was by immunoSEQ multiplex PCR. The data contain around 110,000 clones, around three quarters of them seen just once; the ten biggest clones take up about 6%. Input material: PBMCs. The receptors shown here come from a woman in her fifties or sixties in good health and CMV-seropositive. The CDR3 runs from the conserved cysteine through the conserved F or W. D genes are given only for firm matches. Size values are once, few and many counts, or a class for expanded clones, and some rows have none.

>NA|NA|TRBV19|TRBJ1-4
CASSLAGFELEKLFF
TGTGCCAGTAGTCTCGCGGGCTTCGAGCTGGAGAAACTGTTTTTT
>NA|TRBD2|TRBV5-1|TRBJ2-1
CASSFSLADLNNEQFF
TGCGCCAGCAGCTTCTCACTAGCGGACTTAAACAATGAGCAGTTCTTC
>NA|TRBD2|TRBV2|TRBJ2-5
CASSEVARLAGTQETQYF
TGTGCCAGCAGTGAAGTGGCTCGACTAGCGGGGACGCAAGAGACCCAGTACTTC
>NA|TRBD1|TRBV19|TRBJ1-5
CAIGGRGDNQPQHF
TGTGCCATCGGGGGCAGGGGGGACAATCAGCCCCAGCATTTT
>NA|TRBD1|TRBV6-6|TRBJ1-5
CASSLMTGYVSPQHF
TGTGCCAGCAGTTTGATGACAGGGTACGTGTCTCCCCAGCATTTT
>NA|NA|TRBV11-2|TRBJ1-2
CASSSHLGSLYGYTF
TGTGCCAGCAGCTCGCACCTCGGGAGCCTCTATGGCTACACCTTC
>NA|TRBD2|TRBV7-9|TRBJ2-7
CSSSPGLLGYEQYF
TGTTCCAGCAGCCCGGGACTATTAGGCTACGAGCAGTACTTC
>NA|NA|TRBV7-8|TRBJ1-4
CASSFRGRNEKLFF
TGTGCCAGCAGCTTCAGGGGACGTAATGAAAAACTGTTTTTT
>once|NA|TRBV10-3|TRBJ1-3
CAISNQGTPGNTIYF
TGTGCCATCAGTAACCAGGGAACCCCTGGAAACACCATATATTTT
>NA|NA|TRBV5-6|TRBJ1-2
CASGRGGEGGYGYTF
TGTGCCAGCGGAAGGGGAGGGGAGGGCGGCTATGGCTACACCTTC
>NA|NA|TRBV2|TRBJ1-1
CASSVQGADTEAFF
TGTGCCAGCAGTGTTCAGGGCGCGGACACTGAAGCTTTCTTT
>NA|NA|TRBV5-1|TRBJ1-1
CASSLSVSDTEAFF
TGCGCCAGCAGCTTGTCTGTCAGCGACACTGAAGCTTTCTTT
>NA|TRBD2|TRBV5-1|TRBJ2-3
CASSLAGRGTDTQYF
TGCGCCAGCAGCTTGGCCGGGAGGGGCACAGATACGCAGTATTTT
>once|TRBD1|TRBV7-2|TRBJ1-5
CASSLLGGQLMDQPQHF
TGTGCCAGCAGCCTTTTGGGGGGACAGTTGATGGATCAGCCCCAGCATTTT
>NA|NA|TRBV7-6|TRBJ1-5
CASSSTGRDQPQHF
TGTGCCAGCAGCTCAACAGGGAGGGATCAGCCCCAGCATTTT
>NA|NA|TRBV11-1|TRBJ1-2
CASSLTAPNYGYTF
TGTGCCAGCAGCCTGACAGCACCTAACTATGGCTACACCTTC
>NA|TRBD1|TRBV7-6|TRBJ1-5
CAVGQANQPQHF
TGTGCCGTGGGACAGGCAAATCAGCCCCAGCATTTT
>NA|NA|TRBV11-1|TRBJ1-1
CASSLERAGNTEAFF
TGTGCCAGCAGCTTAGAAAGAGCAGGGAACACTGAAGCTTTCTTT
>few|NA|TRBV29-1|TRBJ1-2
CSARGGDGYTF
TGCAGCGCTCGAGGGGGGGATGGCTACACCTTC
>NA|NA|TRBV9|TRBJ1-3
CASSVEGGNTIYF
TGTGCCAGCAGCGTAGAGGGGGGAAACACCATATATTTT
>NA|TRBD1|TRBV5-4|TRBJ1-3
CASSRGQPLSSGNTIYF
TGTGCCAGCAGCAGGGGACAGCCCTTGAGCTCTGGAAACACCATATATTTT
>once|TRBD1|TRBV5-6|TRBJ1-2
CASSEDPGQGVRGYTF
TGTGCCAGCAGCGAGGACCCGGGACAGGGGGTTCGTGGCTACACCTTC
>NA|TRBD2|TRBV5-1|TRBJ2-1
CASSLKSWGGGNEQFF
TGCGCCAGCAGCTTGAAGAGTTGGGGCGGGGGGAATGAGCAGTTCTTC
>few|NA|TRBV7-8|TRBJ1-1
CASSPGHMNTEAFF
TGTGCCAGCAGCCCAGGACATATGAACACTGAAGCTTTCTTT
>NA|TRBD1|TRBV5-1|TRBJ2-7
CASSSSPETGDLEQYF
TGCGCCAGCAGCTCATCGCCCGAGACAGGGGACCTCGAGCAGTACTTC
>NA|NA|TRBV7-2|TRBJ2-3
CASSLVVGAGDTQYF
TGTGCCAGCAGCTTAGTAGTGGGGGCAGGGGATACGCAGTATTTT
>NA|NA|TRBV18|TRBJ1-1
CASSPIQVGNTEAFF
TGTGCCAGCTCACCCATACAGGTCGGGAACACTGAAGCTTTCTTT
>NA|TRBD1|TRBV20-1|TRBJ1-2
CSARTGDGYTF
TGCAGTGCTAGGACAGGGGATGGCTACACCTTC
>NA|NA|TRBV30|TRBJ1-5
CAWSRSNQPQHF
TGTGCCTGGAGTCGTAGCAATCAGCCCCAGCATTTT
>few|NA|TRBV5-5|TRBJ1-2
CASSLVSSPGYGYTF
TGTGCCAGCAGCTTGGTTAGCTCTCCTGGGTATGGCTACACCTTC
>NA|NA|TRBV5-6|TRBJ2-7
CASSLPGVYEQYF
TGTGCCAGCAGCTTACCGGGAGTATACGAGCAGTACTTC
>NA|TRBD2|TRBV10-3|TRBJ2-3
CAISEGGGGGDTQYF
TGTGCCATCAGTGAGGGTGGCGGGGGAGGAGATACGCAGTATTTT
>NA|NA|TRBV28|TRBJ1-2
CASSSYGAGYGYTF
TGTGCCAGCAGTTCATACGGGGCGGGGTATGGCTACACCTTC
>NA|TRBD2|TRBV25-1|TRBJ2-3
CASSDPSQRGLDTQYF
TGTGCCAGCAGTGATCCTTCCCAGCGGGGGTTAGATACGCAGTATTTT
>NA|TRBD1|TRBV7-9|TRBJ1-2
CASSGTAGGLYGYTF
TGTGCCAGCAGCGGGACGGCAGGGGGCCTCTATGGCTACACCTTC